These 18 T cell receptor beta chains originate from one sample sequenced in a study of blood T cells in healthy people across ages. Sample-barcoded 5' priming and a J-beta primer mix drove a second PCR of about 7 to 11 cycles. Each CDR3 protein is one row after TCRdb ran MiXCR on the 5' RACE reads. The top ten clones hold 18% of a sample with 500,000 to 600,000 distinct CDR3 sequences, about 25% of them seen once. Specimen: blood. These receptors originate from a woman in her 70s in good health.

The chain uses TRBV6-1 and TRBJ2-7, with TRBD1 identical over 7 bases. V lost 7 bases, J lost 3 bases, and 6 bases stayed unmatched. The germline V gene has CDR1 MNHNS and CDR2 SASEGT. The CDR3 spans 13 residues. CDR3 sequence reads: CASTKNRGYEQYF. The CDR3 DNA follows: TGTGCCAGCACCAAGAACAGGGGCTACGAGCAGTACTTC.

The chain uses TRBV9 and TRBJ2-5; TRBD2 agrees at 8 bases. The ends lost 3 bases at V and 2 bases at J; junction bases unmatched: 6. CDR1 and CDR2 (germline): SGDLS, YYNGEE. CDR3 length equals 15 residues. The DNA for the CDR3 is TGTGCCAGCAGCGCTCTTGGGACTAGGCAAGAGACCCAGTACTTC. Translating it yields CASSALGTRQETQYF.

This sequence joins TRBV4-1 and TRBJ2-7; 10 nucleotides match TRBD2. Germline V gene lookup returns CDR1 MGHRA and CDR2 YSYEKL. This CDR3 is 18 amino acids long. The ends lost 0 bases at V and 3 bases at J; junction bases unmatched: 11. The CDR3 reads CASSQDHGSGGPFYEQYF. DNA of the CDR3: TGCGCCAGCAGCCAAGATCACGGTAGCGGGGGGCCGTTCTACGAGCAGTACTTC.

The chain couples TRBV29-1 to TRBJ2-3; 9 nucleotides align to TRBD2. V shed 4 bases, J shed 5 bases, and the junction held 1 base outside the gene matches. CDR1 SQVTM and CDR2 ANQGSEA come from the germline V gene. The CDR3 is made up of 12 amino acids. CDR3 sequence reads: CSVGLAVDTQYF. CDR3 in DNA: TGCAGCGTTGGACTAGCGGTAGATACGCAGTATTTT.

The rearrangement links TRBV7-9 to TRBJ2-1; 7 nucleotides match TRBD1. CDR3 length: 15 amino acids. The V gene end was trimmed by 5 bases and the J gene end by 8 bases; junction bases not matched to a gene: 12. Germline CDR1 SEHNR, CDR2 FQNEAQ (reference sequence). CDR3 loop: CASSPIDRVVDEQFF. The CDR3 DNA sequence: TGTGCCAGCAGCCCCATAGACAGGGTCGTCGATGAGCAGTTCTTC.

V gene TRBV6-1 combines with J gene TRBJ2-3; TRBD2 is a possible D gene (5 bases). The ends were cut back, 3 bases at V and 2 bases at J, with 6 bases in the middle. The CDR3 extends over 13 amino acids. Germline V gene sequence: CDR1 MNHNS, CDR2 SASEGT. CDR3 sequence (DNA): TGTGCCAGCAGTGAGACTATCACAGATACGCAGTATTTT. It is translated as CASSETITDTQYF.

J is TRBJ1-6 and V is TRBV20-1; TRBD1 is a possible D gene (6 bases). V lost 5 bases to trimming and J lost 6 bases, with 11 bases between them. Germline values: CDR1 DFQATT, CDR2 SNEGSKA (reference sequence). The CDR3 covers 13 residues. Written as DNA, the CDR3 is TGCAGTGCTCGGGACACTAGTAATTCACCCCTCCACTTT. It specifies CSARDTSNSPLHF.

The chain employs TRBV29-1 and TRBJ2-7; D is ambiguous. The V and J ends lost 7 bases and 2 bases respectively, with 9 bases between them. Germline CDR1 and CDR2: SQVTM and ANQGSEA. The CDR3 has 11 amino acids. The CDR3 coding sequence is TGCAGCGGCAGCACCCCCTACGAGCAGTACTTC. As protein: CSGSTPYEQYF.

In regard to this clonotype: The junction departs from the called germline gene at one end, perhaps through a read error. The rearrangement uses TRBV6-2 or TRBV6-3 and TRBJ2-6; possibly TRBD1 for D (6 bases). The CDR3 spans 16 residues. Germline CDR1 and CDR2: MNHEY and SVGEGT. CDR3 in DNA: TGTGCTAGCAACAGGGCGTACCCTTCTGGGGCCAACGTCCTGACTTTC. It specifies CASNRAYPSGANVLTF.

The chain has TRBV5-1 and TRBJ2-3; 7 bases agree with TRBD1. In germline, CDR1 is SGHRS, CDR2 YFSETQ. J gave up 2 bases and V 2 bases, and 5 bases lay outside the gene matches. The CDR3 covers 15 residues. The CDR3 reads CASSLEQGPTDTQYF. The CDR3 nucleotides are TGCGCCAGCAGCTTAGAACAGGGGCCCACAGATACGCAGTATTTT.

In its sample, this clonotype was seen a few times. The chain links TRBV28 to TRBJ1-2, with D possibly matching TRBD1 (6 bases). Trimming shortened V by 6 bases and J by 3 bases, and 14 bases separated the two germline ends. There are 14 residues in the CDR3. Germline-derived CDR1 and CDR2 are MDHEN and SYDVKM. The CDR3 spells CASSSQGSYYGYTF. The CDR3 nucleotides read TGTGCCAGCAGCAGCCAGGGGTCTTACTATGGCTACACCTTC.

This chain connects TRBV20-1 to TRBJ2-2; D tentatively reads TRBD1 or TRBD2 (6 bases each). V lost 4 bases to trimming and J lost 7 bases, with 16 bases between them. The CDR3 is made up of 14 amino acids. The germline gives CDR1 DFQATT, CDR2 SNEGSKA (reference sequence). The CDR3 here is CSATPGGRGGELFF. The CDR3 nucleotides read TGCAGTGCTACCCCCGGGGGCCGGGGCGGGGAGCTGTTTTTT.

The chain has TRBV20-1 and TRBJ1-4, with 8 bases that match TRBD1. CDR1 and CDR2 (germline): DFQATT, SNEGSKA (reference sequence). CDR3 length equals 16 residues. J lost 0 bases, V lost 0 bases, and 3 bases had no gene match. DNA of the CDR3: TGCAGTGCTAGAGATCAGGGGGCCTCAACTAATGAAAAACTGTTTTTT. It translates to CSARDQGASTNEKLFF.

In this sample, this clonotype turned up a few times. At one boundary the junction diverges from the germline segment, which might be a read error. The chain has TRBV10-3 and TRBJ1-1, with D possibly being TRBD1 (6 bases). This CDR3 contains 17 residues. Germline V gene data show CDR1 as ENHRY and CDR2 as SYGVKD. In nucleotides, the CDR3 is TGTGCCATCAGTCCCTACGGGGGGGCAGGCATGAACGCTGAAGCTTTCTTT. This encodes CAISPYGGAGMNAEAFF.

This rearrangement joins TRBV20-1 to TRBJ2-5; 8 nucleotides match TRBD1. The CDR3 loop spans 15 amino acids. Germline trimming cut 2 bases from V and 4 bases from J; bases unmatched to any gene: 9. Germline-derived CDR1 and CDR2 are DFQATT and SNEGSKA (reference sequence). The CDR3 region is CSARSRTGRGETQYF. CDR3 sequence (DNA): TGCAGTGCTAGATCAAGGACAGGGCGGGGAGAGACCCAGTACTTC.

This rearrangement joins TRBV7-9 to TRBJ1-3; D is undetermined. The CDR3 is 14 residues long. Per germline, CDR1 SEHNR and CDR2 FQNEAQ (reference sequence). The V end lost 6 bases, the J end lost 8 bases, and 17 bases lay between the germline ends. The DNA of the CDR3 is TGTGCCAGCAGACGTATGACTATCGAGGACACCATATATTTT. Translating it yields CASRRMTIEDTIYF.

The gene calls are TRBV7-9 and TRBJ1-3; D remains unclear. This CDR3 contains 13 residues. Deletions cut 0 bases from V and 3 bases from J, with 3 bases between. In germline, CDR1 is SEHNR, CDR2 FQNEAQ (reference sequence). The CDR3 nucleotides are TGTGCCAGCAGCTTAGCGCATGGAAACACCATATATTTT. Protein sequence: CASSLAHGNTIYF.

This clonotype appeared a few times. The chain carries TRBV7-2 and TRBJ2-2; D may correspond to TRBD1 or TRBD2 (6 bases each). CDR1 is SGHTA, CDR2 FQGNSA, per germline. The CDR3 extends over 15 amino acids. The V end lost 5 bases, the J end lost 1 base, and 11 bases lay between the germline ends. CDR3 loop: CASSRGDGNTGELFF. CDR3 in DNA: TGTGCCAGCAGCAGGGGGGACGGGAACACCGGGGAGCTGTTTTTT.